One sample yielded the 8 T cell receptor beta chains listed below, sequenced in a study of blood T cell repertoires in COVID-19. Some clones are missing from TCRdb's copy, which holds only in-frame ones; the method was immunoSEQ multiplex PCR. Of fewer than 200,000 clones listed, under 90% are singletons. Sequenced material: peripheral blood. The origin of the receptors is a woman at least 80 years old with acute or convalescent COVID-19.

The chain links TRBV5-1 to TRBJ2-5; D is uncertain. CDR3 length equals 14 residues. Trimming left V 4 bases short and J 0 bases short, with 10 bases between. Germline CDR1 reads SGHRS; CDR2 reads YFSETQ. CDR3 amino acids: CASSAAMYQETQYF. For the CDR3, the DNA is TGCGCCAGCAGCGCCGCTATGTACCAAGAGACCCAGTACTTC. Using reference TRBV5-1 and TRBJ2-5 for the parts outside the CDR3, the full variable domain is KAGVTQTPRYLIKTRGQQVTLSCSPISGHRSVSWYQQTPGQGLQFLFEYFSETQRNKGNFPGRFSGRQFSNSRSEMNVSTLELGDSALYLCASSAAMYQETQYFGPGTRLLVL.

CDR3 sequence reads: CASSQGVSNQPQHF. In DNA form, the CDR3 reads TGTGCCAGCTCCCAAGGGGTAAGCAATCAGCCCCAGCATTTT. This chain joins TRBV16 and TRBJ1-5; D may be TRBD1 (5 bases). The CDR3 is 14 residues long. V lost 8 bases, J lost 1 base, and 12 bases lay in between. CDR1 and CDR2 from the germline V gene are KGHSY and FQNENV.

CDR3 in DNA: TGTGCCAGCAATCTAGGGGGCAGCCGTAATGAGCAGTTCTTC. Translated: CASNLGGSRNEQFF. The V call is TRBV2, the J call TRBJ2-1; TRBD1 matches 7 bases. In germline, CDR1 is SNHLY, CDR2 FYNNEI. With 7 bases clipped from V and 7 bases from J, the junction kept 10 bases outside the gene matches. CDR3 length equals 14 residues.

The V call is TRBV27, the J call TRBJ1-2, with 9 bases aligning to TRBD1. CDR1 and CDR2 from the germline V gene are MNHEY and SMNVEV (reference sequence). This CDR3 is built from 15 residues. Trimming cost V 3 bases and J 5 bases; bases outside gene matches: 7. The CDR3 bases are TGTGCCAGCAGTTTTTCACAGGGGGCGGGGTATGGCTACACCTTC. This translates into CASSFSQGAGYGYTF.

The V and J genes are TRBV5-5 and TRBJ2-5; 7 positions match TRBD1. V was clipped by 4 bases and J by 1 base; unmatched bases: 10. Germline-derived CDR1 and CDR2 are SGHKS and YYEKEE (reference sequence). The CDR3 sequence is 16 residues long. CDR3 region: CASSLPSGTAQETQYF. CDR3 nucleotide sequence: TGTGCCAGCAGCCTACCCTCCGGGACAGCCCAAGAGACCCAGTACTTC.

The rearrangement uses TRBV4-2 and TRBJ2-2, with TRBD2 identical over 8 bases. Germline CDR1 reads LGHNA; CDR2 reads YNFKEQ. The CDR3 has 17 amino acids. V lost 2 bases to trimming and J lost 0 bases; unmatched junction nucleotides: 5. The CDR3 reads CASSQRSSGANTGELFF. The CDR3 DNA follows: TGTGCCAGCAGCCAAAGGAGTAGCGGGGCGAACACCGGGGAGCTGTTTTTT.

The chain employs TRBV28 and TRBJ1-3; D gene ambiguous. The CDR3 totals 16 residues. CDR1 and CDR2 (germline): MDHEN, SYDVKM. The V end lost 5 bases, the J end lost 2 bases, and 16 bases lay between the germline ends. CDR3 DNA: TGTGCCAGCAGTACCCCCGCGGGTGGTACTGGAAACACCATATATTTT. Its protein is CASSTPAGGTGNTIYF.

J is TRBJ1-6 and V is TRBV30, with D perhaps TRBD1 (5 bases). The CDR3 spans 14 residues. Trimming shortened V by 2 bases and J by 10 bases, and 15 bases separated the two germline ends. Germline CDR1 and CDR2: GTSNPN and SVGIG (reference sequence). The CDR3 here is CAWSTGLTESPLHF. CDR3 DNA: TGTGCCTGGAGTACGGGACTGACAGAGTCACCCCTCCACTTT. Full variable domain (outside the CDR3, taken from reference TRBV30 and TRBJ1-6): SQTIHQWPATLVQPVGSPLSLECTVEGTSNPNLYWYRQAAGRGLQLLFYSVGIGQISSEVPQNLSASRPQDRQFILSSKKLLLSDSGFYLCAWSTGLTESPLHFGNGTRLTVT.